This TCR beta chain was found in a study of Ad26.COV2.S vaccination and SARS-CoV-2 variants. Study information: The Ad26.COV2.S arm of the COV1001 trial was where the donor was placed.

Documented treatment: roughly 18 received Ad26.COV2.S at low or high dose, single or two shots; 5 received placebo; per-sample allocation not given. The study sampled participants on day 63 after the first vaccine or placebo injection. Clones were read by immunoSEQ multiplex PCR, and TCRdb kept only the in-frame ones, dropping some. The sample has 300,000 to 350,000 clones; approximately 86% are singletons. The sequences come from peripheral blood, collected in a trial of Ad26.COV2.S vaccine versus placebo. This receptor was identified in a person aged 18-65 years who received the Ad26.COV2.S COVID-19 vaccine or a placebo.

CDR3 loop: CASSPSGGGTDTQYF. For the CDR3, the DNA is TGTGCCAGCAGCCCCAGCGGAGGGGGCACAGATACGCAGTATTTT. The V gene is TRBV7-3, the J gene TRBJ2-3, with D tentatively TRBD2 (6 bases). Germline loops: CDR1 SGHTA, CDR2 FQGTGA. V lost 5 bases to trimming and J lost 1 base, with 13 bases between them. CDR3 size: 15 residues. The entire variable domain, with the rest obtained from reference TRBV7-3 and TRBJ2-3, is as follows: GAGVSQTPSNKVTEKGKYVELRCDPISGHTALYWYRQSLGQGPEFLIYFQGTGAADDSGLPNDRFFAVRPEGSVSTLKIQRTERGDSAVYLCASSPSGGGTDTQYFGPGTRLTVL.